Shown below are 13 T cell receptor beta chains from a single sample sequenced in a study of blood T cell repertoires in COVID-19. TCRdb keeps only in-frame clones here, not all; method: immunoSEQ multiplex PCR. This sample has more than 95,000 clones; about 90% occur once, and the top ten carry roughly 15%. Sequencing was done on a sample of peripheral blood. These TCRs come from a man in his forties or fifties with acute or convalescent COVID-19.

The count of this clone is one. The chain has TRBV28 and TRBJ2-1; TRBD1 matches 9 bases. The germline V gene encodes CDR1 MDHEN and CDR2 SYDVKM. V shed 4 bases and J 3 bases; nucleotides not matched to a gene: 1. This CDR3 contains 14 residues. CDR3 bases: TGTGCCAGCAGTTGGGGACAGGGCTACAATGAGCAGTTCTTC. As protein: CASSWGQGYNEQFF.

This chain connects TRBV7-8 to TRBJ2-3; tentative D call: TRBD1 (6 bases). CDR3 size: 13 residues. The germline gives CDR1 SGHVS, CDR2 FQNEAQ. V was clipped by 6 bases and J by 4 bases, with 11 bases between them. CDR3 nucleotides: TGTGCCAGCAGTCTACAGGGACCAGATACGCAGTATTTT. Translation: CASSLQGPDTQYF.

The chain employs TRBV2 and TRBJ1-2; 8 nucleotides align to TRBD1. Germline V lookup: CDR1 SNHLY, CDR2 FYNNEI. CDR3 size: 14 residues. V dropped 5 bases and J dropped 7; count of bases not matched to a gene: 9. Here the CDR3 reads CASSQDRALRGYTF. The CDR3 coding sequence is TGTGCCAGCAGTCAGGACAGGGCCCTCCGTGGCTACACCTTC.

As for this clone: Mismatch with germline at one junction end may stem from a read error. The chain links TRBV11-3 to TRBJ2-7; 8 positions match TRBD1. The CDR3 spans 13 residues. The germline gives CDR1 SGHNT, CDR2 YENEEA. For the CDR3, the DNA is TGTGCCAGCAGCGTAGAGACAGGGGACGAGCAGTACTTC. Translation gives CASSVETGDEQYF. The whole variable domain, filled in from reference TRBV11-3 and TRBJ2-7, reads EAGVVQSPRYKIIEKKQPVAFWCNPISGHNTLYWYLQNLGQGPELLIRYENEEAVDDSQLPKDRFSAERLKGVDSTLKIQPAELGDSAVYLCASSVETGDEQYFGPGTRLTVT.

This clone was seen a handful of times. The CDR3 bases are TGTGCCAGCAGTTTCTGGGCTAGCGGGGCTCAAGAGACCCAGTACTTC. This encodes CASSFWASGAQETQYF. The chain couples TRBV27 to TRBJ2-5; 9 nucleotides line up with TRBD2. The germline gives CDR1 MNHEY, CDR2 SMNVEV (reference sequence). V lost 3 bases, J lost 2 bases, and 7 bases stayed unmatched. This CDR3 has 16 amino acids.

In its sample, this clone was seen once. The V and J genes are TRBV28 and TRBJ2-5; perhaps TRBD2 as D (6 bases). V lost 6 bases, J lost 3 bases, and 11 bases lay in between. Germline lookup yields CDR1 MDHEN and CDR2 SYDVKM. This CDR3 is 13 amino acids long. The CDR3 sequence is CASRRGLEETQYF. The CDR3 DNA is TGTGCCAGCAGACGGGGACTGGAAGAGACCCAGTACTTC.

The V call is TRBV3-1 (or the pseudogene TRBV3-2), the J call TRBJ2-5; tentatively, D is TRBD2 (7 bases). Germline V gene sequence: CDR1 LGHDT, CDR2 YNNKEL (reference sequence). The length of the CDR3 is 13 residues. With 3 bases removed from V and 10 bases from J, the gap between germline ends came to 15 bases. As DNA, the CDR3 is TGTGCCAGCAGCCATCTAGGGAGGGGGGACCAGTACTTC. Encoded protein: CASSHLGRGDQYF.

The chain employs TRBV5-1 and TRBJ2-3; 9 nucleotides line up with TRBD1. The CDR3 sequence is 17 residues long. The germline gives CDR1 SGHRS, CDR2 YFSETQ. V lost 1 base to trimming and J lost 3 bases; unmatched junction nucleotides: 9. The CDR3 sequence is CASSLIPTGGKTDTQYF. As DNA, the CDR3 is TGCGCCAGCAGCTTGATACCGACAGGGGGTAAGACAGATACGCAGTATTTT.

The CDR3 loop is CASRPTGGGYTF. For the CDR3, the DNA is TGTGCCAGCAGACCCACAGGGGGGGGCTACACCTTC. This sequence joins TRBV28 and TRBJ1-2, with TRBD1 identical over 8 bases. Trimming removed 6 bases from V and 8 bases from J; junction bases left unmatched: 5. Germline lookup yields CDR1 MDHEN and CDR2 SYDVKM. The CDR3 length is 12 residues.

V gene TRBV19 combines with J gene TRBJ2-1; 12 bases agree with TRBD1. V lost 6 bases, J lost 1 base, and 13 bases stayed unmatched. Germline V gene sequence: CDR1 LNHDA, CDR2 SQIVND (reference sequence). The CDR3 runs 19 residues. Here the CDR3 DNA reads TGTGCCAGTAGCCAACGGGGACAGGGGGCCATACTGTCCTACAATGAGCAGTTCTTC. This gives the protein CASSQRGQGAILSYNEQFF.

This clone was detected only a few times. The rearrangement uses TRBV18 and TRBJ1-3; D gene uncertain. Germline V gene sequence: CDR1 KGHSH, CDR2 LQKENI. Trimming cost V 6 bases and J 0 bases, with 15 bases left between them. This CDR3 is built from 16 residues. The CDR3: CASSPRAGNSGNTIYF. Written as DNA, the CDR3 is TGTGCCAGCTCCCCAAGGGCGGGGAACTCTGGAAACACCATATATTTT.

The chain recombines TRBV7-2 with TRBJ1-1, with D hard to call. Germline lookup yields CDR1 SGHTA and CDR2 FQGNSA. The CDR3 totals 11 residues. Trimming cost V 3 bases and J 7 bases, with 6 bases left between them. CDR3 in DNA: TGTGCCAGCAGCTTCACAGTTGAAGCTTTCTTT. Its protein product is CASSFTVEAFF.

The chain carries TRBV5-4 and TRBJ1-3; 7 nucleotides agree with TRBD1. V lost 4 bases to trimming and J lost 2 bases; unmatched junction nucleotides: 3. Germline CDR1 is SGHNT and CDR2 is YYREEE (reference sequence). The CDR3 runs to 14 residues. The CDR3 bases are TGTGCCAGCAGCCAGGGGACAGCTGGAAACACCATATATTTT. It translates to CASSQGTAGNTIYF.